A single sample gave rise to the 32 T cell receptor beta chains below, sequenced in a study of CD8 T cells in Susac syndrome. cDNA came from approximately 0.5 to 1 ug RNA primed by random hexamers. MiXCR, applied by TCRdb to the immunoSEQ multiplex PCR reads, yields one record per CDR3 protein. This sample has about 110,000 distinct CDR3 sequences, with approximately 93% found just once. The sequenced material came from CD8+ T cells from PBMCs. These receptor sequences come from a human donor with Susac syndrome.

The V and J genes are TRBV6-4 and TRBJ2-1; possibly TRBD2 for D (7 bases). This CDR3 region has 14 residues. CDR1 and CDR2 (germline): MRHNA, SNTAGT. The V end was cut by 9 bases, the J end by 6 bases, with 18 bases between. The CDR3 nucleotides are TGTGCCAGGGGGGGGCTACCCGGTCTCAATGAGCAGTTCTTC. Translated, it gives CARGGLPGLNEQFF.

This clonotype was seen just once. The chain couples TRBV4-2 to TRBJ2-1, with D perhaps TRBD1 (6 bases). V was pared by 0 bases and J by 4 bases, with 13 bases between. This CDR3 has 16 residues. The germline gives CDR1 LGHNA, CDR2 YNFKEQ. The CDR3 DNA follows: TGTGCCAGCAGCCAAGAGAAGGGGGTAGCATACAATGAGCAGTTCTTC. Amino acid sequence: CASSQEKGVAYNEQFF.

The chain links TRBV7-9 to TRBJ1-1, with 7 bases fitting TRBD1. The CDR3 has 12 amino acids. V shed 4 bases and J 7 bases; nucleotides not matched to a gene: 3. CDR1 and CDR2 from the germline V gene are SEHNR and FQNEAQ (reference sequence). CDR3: CASSSAGGEAFF. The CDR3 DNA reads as TGTGCCAGCAGCTCCGCAGGGGGTGAAGCTTTCTTT.

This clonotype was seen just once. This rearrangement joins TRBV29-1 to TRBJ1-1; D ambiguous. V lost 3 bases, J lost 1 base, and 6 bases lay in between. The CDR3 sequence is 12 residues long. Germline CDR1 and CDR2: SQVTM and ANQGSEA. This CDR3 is CSVEVGNTEAFF. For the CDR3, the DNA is TGCAGCGTTGAGGTGGGGAACACTGAAGCTTTCTTT.

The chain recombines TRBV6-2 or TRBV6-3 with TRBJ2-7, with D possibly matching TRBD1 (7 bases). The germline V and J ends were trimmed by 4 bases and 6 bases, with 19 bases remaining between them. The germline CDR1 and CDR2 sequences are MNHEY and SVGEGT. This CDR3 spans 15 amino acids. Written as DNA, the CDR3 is TGTGCCAGCAGTTCCCAGGAGGGGGCTATTCTCGAGCAGTACTTC. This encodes CASSSQEGAILEQYF.

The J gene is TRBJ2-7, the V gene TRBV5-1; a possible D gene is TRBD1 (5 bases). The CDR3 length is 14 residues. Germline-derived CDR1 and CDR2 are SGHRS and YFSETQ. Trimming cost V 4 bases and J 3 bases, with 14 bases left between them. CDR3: CASSQGIGYYEQYF. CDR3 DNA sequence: TGCGCCAGCAGCCAGGGAATAGGTTACTACGAGCAGTACTTC.

CDR3 DNA: TGCAGTGCTAGAGGTGGTGGACAGGGGGCGCCGTTAGATACGCAGTATTTT. Amino acid sequence: CSARGGGQGAPLDTQYF. The chain links TRBV20-1 to TRBJ2-3; 11 bases are a match to TRBD1. V dropped 1 base and J dropped 5; count of bases not matched to a gene: 11. CDR3 length equals 17 residues. Germline V CDR1 and CDR2: DFQATT, SNEGSKA (reference sequence).

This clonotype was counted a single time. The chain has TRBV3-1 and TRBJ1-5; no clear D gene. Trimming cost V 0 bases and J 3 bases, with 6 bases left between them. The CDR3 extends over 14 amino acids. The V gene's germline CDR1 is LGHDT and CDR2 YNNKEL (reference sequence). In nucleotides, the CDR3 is TGTGCCAGCAGCCAAGAGAGGGTCAATCAGCCCCAGCATTTT. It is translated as CASSQERVNQPQHF.

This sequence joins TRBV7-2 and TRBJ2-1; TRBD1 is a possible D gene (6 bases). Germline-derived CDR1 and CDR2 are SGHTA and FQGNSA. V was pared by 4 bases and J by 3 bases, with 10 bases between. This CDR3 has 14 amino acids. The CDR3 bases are TGTGCCAGCAGCTGTCAGGGGCACTACAATGAGCAGTTCTTC. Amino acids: CASSCQGHYNEQFF.

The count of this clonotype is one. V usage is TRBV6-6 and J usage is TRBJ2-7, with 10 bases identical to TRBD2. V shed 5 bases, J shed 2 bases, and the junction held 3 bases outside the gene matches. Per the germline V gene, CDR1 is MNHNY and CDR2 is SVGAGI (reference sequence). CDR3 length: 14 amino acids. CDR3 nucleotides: TGTGCCAGCAGTCTAGCGGGGGCCGCCTACGAGCAGTACTTC. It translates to CASSLAGAAYEQYF.

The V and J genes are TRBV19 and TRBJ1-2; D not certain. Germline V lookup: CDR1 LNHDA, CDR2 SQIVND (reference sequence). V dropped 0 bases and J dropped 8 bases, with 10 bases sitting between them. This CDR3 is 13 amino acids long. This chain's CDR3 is CASSIDGSPGYTF. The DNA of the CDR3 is TGTGCCAGTAGTATAGATGGATCCCCAGGCTACACCTTC.

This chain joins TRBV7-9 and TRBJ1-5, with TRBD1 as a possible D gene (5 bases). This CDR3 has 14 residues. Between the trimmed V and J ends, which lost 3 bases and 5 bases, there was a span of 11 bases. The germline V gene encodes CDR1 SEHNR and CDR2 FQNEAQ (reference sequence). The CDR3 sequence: CASSFGGKDQPQHF. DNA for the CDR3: TGTGCCAGCAGCTTCGGGGGAAAGGATCAGCCCCAGCATTTT.

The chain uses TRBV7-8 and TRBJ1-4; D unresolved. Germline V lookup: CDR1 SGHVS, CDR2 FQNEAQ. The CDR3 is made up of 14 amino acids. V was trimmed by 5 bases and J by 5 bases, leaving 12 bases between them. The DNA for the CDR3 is TGTGCCAGCAGCCGTCAAGGCGGGAATGAAAAACTGTTTTTT. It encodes CASSRQGGNEKLFF.

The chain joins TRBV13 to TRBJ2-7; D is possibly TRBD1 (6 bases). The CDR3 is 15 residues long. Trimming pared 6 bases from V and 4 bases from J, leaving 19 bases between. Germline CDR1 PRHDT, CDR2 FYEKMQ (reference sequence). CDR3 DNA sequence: TGTGCCAGCAGGTATAAAACAGGGAAAATATACGAGCAGTACTTC. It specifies CASRYKTGKIYEQYF. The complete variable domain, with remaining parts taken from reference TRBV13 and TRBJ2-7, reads AAGVIQSPRHLIKEKRETATLKCYPIPRHDTVYWYQQGPGQDPQFLISFYEKMQSDKGSIPDRFSAQQFSDYHSELNMSSLELGDSALYFCASRYKTGKIYEQYFGPGTRLTVT.

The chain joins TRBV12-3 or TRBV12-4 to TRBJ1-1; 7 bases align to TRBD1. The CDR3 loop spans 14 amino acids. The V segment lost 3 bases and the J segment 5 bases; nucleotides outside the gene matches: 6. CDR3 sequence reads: CASSLGTAATEAFF. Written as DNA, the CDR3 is TGTGCCAGCAGTTTGGGGACAGCGGCAACTGAAGCTTTCTTT.

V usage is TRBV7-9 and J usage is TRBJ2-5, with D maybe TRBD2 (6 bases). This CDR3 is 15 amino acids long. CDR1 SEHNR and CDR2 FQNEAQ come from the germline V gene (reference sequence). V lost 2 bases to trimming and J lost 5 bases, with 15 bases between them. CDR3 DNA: TGTGCCAGCAGCTTATGGCAGGGAGGAGGGGAGACCCAGTACTTC. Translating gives CASSLWQGGGETQYF.

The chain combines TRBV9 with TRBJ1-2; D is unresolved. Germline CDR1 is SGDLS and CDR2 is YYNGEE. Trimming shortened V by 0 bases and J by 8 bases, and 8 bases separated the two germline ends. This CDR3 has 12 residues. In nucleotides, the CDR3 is TGTGCCAGCAGCGTAGGCCTTCAAGGCTACACCTTC. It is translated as CASSVGLQGYTF.

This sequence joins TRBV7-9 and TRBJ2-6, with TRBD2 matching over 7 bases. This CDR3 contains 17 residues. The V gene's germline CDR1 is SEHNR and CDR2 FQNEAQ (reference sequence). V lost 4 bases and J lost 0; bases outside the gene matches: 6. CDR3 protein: CASSSWEGASGANVLTF. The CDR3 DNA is TGTGCCAGCAGCTCCTGGGAGGGCGCCTCTGGGGCCAACGTCCTGACTTTC.

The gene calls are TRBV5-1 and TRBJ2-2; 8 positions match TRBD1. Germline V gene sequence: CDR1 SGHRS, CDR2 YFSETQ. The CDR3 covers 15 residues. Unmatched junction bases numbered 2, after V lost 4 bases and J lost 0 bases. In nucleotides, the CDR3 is TGCGCCAGCAGCCCGACAGGGGCGAACACCGGGGAGCTGTTTTTT. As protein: CASSPTGANTGELFF.

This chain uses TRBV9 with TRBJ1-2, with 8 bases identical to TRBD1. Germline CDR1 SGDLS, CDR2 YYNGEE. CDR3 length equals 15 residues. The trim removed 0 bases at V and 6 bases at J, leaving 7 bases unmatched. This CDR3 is CASSVGPGGVDGYTF. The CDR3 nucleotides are TGTGCCAGCAGCGTAGGGCCAGGGGGCGTAGATGGCTACACCTTC.

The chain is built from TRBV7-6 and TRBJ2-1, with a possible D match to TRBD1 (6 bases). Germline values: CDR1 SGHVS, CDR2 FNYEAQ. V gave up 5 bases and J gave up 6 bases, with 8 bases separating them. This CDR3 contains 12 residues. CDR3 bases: TGTGCCAGCAGCAACAGGGTCAATGAGCAGTTCTTC. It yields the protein CASSNRVNEQFF. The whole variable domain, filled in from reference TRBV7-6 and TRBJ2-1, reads GAGVSQSPRYKVTKRGQDVALRCDPISGHVSLYWYRQALGQGPEFLTYFNYEAQQDKSGLPNDRFSAERPEGSISTLTIQRTEQRDSAMYRCASSNRVNEQFFGPGTRLTVL.

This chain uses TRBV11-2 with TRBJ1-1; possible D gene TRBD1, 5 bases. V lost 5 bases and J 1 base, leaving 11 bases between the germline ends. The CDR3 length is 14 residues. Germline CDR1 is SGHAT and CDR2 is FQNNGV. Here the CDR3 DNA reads TGTGCCAGCAGCCCCCACCAGGGGAACACTGAAGCTTTCTTT. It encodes CASSPHQGNTEAFF. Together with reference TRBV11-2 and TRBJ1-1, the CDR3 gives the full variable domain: EAGVAQSPRYKIIEKRQSVAFWCNPISGHATLYWYQQILGQGPKLLIQFQNNGVVDDSQLPKDRFSAERLKGVDSTLKIQPAKLEDSAVYLCASSPHQGNTEAFFGQGTRLTVV.

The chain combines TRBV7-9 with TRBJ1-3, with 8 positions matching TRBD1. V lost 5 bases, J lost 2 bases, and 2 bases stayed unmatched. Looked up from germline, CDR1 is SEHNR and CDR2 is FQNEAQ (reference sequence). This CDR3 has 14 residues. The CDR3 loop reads CASSGQGTGNTIYF. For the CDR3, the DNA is TGTGCCAGCAGCGGACAGGGCACTGGAAACACCATATATTTT.

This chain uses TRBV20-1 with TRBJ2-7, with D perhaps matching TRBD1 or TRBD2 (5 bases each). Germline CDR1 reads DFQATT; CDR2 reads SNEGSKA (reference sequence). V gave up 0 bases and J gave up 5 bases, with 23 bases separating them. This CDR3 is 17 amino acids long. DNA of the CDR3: TGCAGTGCTAGAGATCAGGGAGAGCCAGGGAAGGCCAACGAGCAGTACTTC. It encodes CSARDQGEPGKANEQYF.

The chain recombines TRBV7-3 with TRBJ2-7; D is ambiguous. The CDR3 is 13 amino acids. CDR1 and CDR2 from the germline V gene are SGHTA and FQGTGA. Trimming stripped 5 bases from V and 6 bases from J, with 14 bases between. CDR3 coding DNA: TGTGCCAGCAGCCTACTTGACACGGGCGAGCAGTACTTC. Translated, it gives CASSLLDTGEQYF.

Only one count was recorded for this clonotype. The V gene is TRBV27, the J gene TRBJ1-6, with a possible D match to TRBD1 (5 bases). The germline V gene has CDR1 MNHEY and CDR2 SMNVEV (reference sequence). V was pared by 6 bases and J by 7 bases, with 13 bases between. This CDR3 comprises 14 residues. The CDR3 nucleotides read TGTGCCAGCAGGCCCCGGGACTTAAATTCACCCCTCCACTTT. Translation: CASRPRDLNSPLHF.

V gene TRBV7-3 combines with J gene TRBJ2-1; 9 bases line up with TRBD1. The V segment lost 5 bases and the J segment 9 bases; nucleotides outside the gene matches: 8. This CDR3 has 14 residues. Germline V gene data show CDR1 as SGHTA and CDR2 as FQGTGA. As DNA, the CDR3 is TGTGCCAGCAGCCTGGGACAGGGCGGGCGTGAGCAGTTCTTC. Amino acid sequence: CASSLGQGGREQFF.

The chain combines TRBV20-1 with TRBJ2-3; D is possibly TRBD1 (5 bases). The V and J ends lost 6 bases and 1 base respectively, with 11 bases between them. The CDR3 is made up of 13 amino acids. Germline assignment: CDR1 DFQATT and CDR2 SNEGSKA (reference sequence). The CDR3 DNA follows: TGCAGTGCCCCACAGGAGCGCACAGATACGCAGTATTTT. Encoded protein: CSAPQERTDTQYF.

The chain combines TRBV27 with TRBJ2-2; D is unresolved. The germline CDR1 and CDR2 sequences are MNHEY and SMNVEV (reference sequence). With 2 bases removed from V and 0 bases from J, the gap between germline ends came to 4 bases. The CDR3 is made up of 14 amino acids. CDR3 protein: CASSLPSNTGELFF. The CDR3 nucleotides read TGTGCCAGCAGTTTACCCTCGAACACCGGGGAGCTGTTTTTT.

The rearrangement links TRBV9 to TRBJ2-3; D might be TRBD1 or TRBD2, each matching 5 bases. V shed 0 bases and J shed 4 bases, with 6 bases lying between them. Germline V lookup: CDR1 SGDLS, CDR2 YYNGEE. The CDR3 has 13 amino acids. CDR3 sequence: CASSVGGPDTQYF. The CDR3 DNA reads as TGTGCCAGCAGCGTAGGGGGACCAGATACGCAGTATTTT. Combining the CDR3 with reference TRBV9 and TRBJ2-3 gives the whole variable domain DSGVTQTPKHLITATGQRVTLRCSPRSGDLSVYWYQQSLDQGLQFLIQYYNGEERAKGNILERFSAQQFPDLHSELNLSSLELGDSALYFCASSVGGPDTQYFGPGTRLTVL.

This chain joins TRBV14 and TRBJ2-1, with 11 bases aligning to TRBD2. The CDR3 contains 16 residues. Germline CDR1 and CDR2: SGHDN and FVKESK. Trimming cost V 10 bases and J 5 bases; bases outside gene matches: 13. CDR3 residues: CATRHLSGGADNEQFF. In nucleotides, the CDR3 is TGTGCCACCCGCCACCTTAGCGGGGGGGCGGACAATGAGCAGTTCTTC. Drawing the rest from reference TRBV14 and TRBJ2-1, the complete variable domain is EAGVTQFPSHSVIEKGQTVTLRCDPISGHDNLYWYRRVMGKEIKFLLHFVKESKQDESGMPNNRFLAERTGGTYSTLKVQPAELEDSGVYFCATRHLSGGADNEQFFGPGTRLTVL.

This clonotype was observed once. In nucleotides, the CDR3 is TGTGCCACTCGGGGGACAGATTACAATGAGCAGTTCTTC. The encoded protein is CATRGTDYNEQFF. This chain uses TRBV19 with TRBJ2-1; TRBD1 is a possible D gene (7 bases). The CDR3 is made up of 13 amino acids. Germline V CDR1 and CDR2: LNHDA, SQIVND (reference sequence). V lost 10 bases, J lost 4 bases, and 14 bases lay in between.